This record covers a single T cell receptor (beta chain). The sample comes from a study of blood T cell repertoires in COVID-19. Per the germline V gene, CDR1 is SGHRS and CDR2 is YFSETQ. The CDR3 is 13 residues long. Trimming took 7 bases from V and 4 from J; bases not matched to a gene: 7. Individuals drawn from about two dozen US areas were about 18 to 95 years old. Clinical histories supplied by participants themselves formed the basis of cohort assignment. Donors in Cohort 3 who had recovered were those with two negative PCRs, healthcare professional clearance, or resolution of their symptoms. In the study's own analysis: Counts of nucleated cells, estimated from reference gene primer amplification, were obtained. Profiled with immunoSEQ multiplex PCR; TCRdb holds only in-frame clones, not every one. V and J calls and clone size are those listed in that table; D and trimming were worked out from the DNA. The table shows around 280,000 clones, with about nine tenths occurring only once.

This rearrangement joins TRBV5-1 to TRBJ1-1, with 7 nucleotides matching TRBD1. The clonotype comes from a woman in her thirties or forties who had recovered from COVID-19. The sample comprised PBMCs or T cells enriched from blood (not recorded which). CDR3 residues: CASRTGVGTEAFF. The CDR3 region has the DNA TGCGCCAGCCGCACAGGGGTTGGCACTGAAGCTTTCTTT.